Detailed here is one T cell receptor beta chain. The V gene's germline CDR1 is SGHVS and CDR2 FQNEAQ. CDR3 length: 18 residues. The V gene lost 3 bases and the J gene lost 7 bases, with 26 bases spanning the gap. The data were produced by immunoSEQ multiplex PCR, yet TCRdb's version contains in-frame clones alone and is incomplete. Of tens of thousands of clones in the sample, roughly 85% were seen once. These data come from a study of OX40 agonist ivuxolimab in advanced cancers. This chain connects TRBV7-8 to TRBJ2-3; D possibly corresponds to TRBD2 (8 bases). Sample: CD4+ or CD8+ T cells sorted from blood, taken in a trial of the OX40 agonist ivuxolimab. The source is an adult with an advanced solid tumor such as melanoma, head and neck, liver or kidney cancer. The CDR3 region is CASSFRQGRSGRQYTQYF. CDR3 coding DNA: TGTGCCAGCAGCTTCAGACAGGGTAGGAGCGGGAGACAGTATACGCAGTATTTT.